A single sample is the source of the 15 T cell receptor beta chains below, sequenced in a study of identical twins. From the 5' RACE reads, TCRdb called clonotypes with MiXCR, one entry per CDR3 protein. The sample contains 1.5 million to 2 million distinct CDR3 sequences, 25% to 35% of which appear only once. What was sequenced was cord blood. These receptors all stem from a newborn girl in good health.

This clonotype was detected many times. The V and J genes are TRBV6-2 or TRBV6-3 and TRBJ2-1; 11 bases are a match to TRBD2. V was pared by 6 bases and J by 2 bases, with 3 bases of the junction left unmatched. The germline gives CDR1 MNHEY, CDR2 SVGEGT. The CDR3 spans 15 residues. The CDR3 DNA sequence: TGTGCCAGCAGCTATAGCGGGGGGGCCTACAATGAGCAGTTCTTC. Protein: CASSYSGGAYNEQFF.

This rearrangement joins TRBV2 to TRBJ2-1; D ambiguous. Per the germline V gene, CDR1 is SNHLY and CDR2 is FYNNEI. Trimming shortened V by 10 bases and J by 4 bases, and 17 bases separated the two germline ends. The CDR3 spans 14 residues. The CDR3 DNA sequence: TGTGCCACTAGTATGGGTAGCTCATACAATGAGCAGTTCTTC. Its translation: CATSMGSSYNEQFF.

Many counts were recorded for this clonotype. J is TRBJ2-1 and V is TRBV5-1; D may be TRBD2 (5 bases). The germline V gene encodes CDR1 SGHRS and CDR2 YFSETQ. This CDR3 is 12 amino acids long. V dropped 8 bases and J dropped 5 bases, with 11 bases sitting between them. The CDR3, as DNA: TGCGCCAGTAGCGTGGGTGACAATGAGCAGTTCTTC. Encoded protein: CASSVGDNEQFF.

This clonotype showed up just a few times. The rearrangement joins TRBV25-1 to TRBJ2-5, with D maybe TRBD1 (6 bases). Trimming left V 1 base short and J 11 bases short, with 26 bases between. The CDR3 runs 17 residues. Germline V gene sequence: CDR1 MGHDK, CDR2 SYGVNS. In DNA, the CDR3 is TGTGCCAGCAGTGAATTTAGAGTGGCAGGGGAATACAATGAGCAGTACTTC. Amino acid sequence: CASSEFRVAGEYNEQYF.

Only a few counts were recorded for this clonotype. J is TRBJ2-3 and V is TRBV12-3 or TRBV12-4, with 12 nucleotides matching TRBD2. The CDR3 consists of 16 residues. V was pared by 7 bases and J by 0 bases, with 5 bases of the junction left unmatched. The CDR3 reads CASTGLAGRSTDTQYF. The CDR3 DNA sequence: TGTGCCAGCACTGGACTAGCGGGGAGGAGCACAGATACGCAGTATTTT.

V usage is TRBV20-1 and J usage is TRBJ2-5; D not resolved. Between the trimmed V and J ends, which lost 2 bases and 5 bases, there was a span of 9 bases. CDR1 is DFQATT and CDR2 is SNEGSKA in the germline V gene (reference sequence). The CDR3 has 12 amino acids. For the CDR3, the DNA is TGCAGTGCTAGATCGAGACTTGAGACCCAGTACTTC. This encodes CSARSRLETQYF.

Here the CDR3 reads CASSLPRTGRDPYEQYF. As DNA, the CDR3 is TGTGCCAGCAGCTTACCCCGGACAGGGAGGGACCCCTACGAGCAGTACTTC. The chain has TRBV7-9 and TRBJ2-7, with a possible D match to TRBD1 (8 bases). The CDR3 is 17 residues long. Trimming took 2 bases from V and 2 from J, leaving 19 bases between them. Germline V gives CDR1 SEHNR, CDR2 FQNEAQ (reference sequence).

This clonotype was observed at least ten times. The chain employs TRBV15 and TRBJ2-3; no clear D. The germline gives CDR1 LNHNV, CDR2 YYDKDF (reference sequence). Deletions cut 3 bases from V and 3 bases from J, with 4 bases between. The CDR3 length is 12 residues. The CDR3 sequence: CATSRATDTQYF. DNA for the CDR3: TGTGCCACCAGCAGGGCTACAGATACGCAGTATTTT.

This clonotype has at least ten counts. CDR3 loop: CSVASRGYNEQFF. The DNA for the CDR3 is TGCAGCGTTGCTAGCAGGGGCTACAATGAGCAGTTCTTC. The gene calls are TRBV29-1 and TRBJ2-1; TRBD1 might be the D (6 bases). The length of the CDR3 is 13 residues. Germline V gives CDR1 SQVTM, CDR2 ANQGSEA. Trimming took 4 bases from V and 3 from J, leaving 10 bases between them.

For this clonotype: At one boundary the junction diverges from the germline segment, which might be a read error. This sequence joins TRBV18 and TRBJ2-3; D is undetermined. This CDR3 is 14 amino acids long. Germline CDR1 KGHSH, CDR2 LQKENI. The CDR3 DNA reads as TGTGCCAGCTCACCACCGACAAGCAGAGATACGCAGTATTTT. This gives the protein CASSPPTSRDTQYF.

V usage is TRBV25-1 and J usage is TRBJ1-1; a weak D match, TRBD1 (6 bases). The germline V gene has CDR1 MGHDK and CDR2 SYGVNS. This CDR3 comprises 14 residues. V dropped 4 bases and J dropped 10 bases, with 19 bases sitting between them. CDR3: CASSGRHRELGAFF. The CDR3, as DNA: TGTGCCAGCAGTGGACGTCACAGGGAGCTTGGAGCTTTCTTT.

This rearrangement joins TRBV20-1 to TRBJ2-1, with D tentatively TRBD2 (6 bases). In germline, CDR1 is DFQATT, CDR2 SNEGSKA (reference sequence). V gave up 4 bases and J gave up 6 bases, with 10 bases separating them. This CDR3 comprises 12 residues. The CDR3 DNA reads as TGCAGTGCTACCCGGGACTTCAATGAGCAGTTCTTC. Translation gives CSATRDFNEQFF.

The sample holds one count of this clonotype. This chain uses TRBV20-1 with TRBJ2-1, with D unresolved. V lost 1 base and J 5 bases, leaving 15 bases between the germline ends. Germline-derived CDR1 and CDR2 are DFQATT and SNEGSKA (reference sequence). This CDR3 comprises 15 residues. The CDR3 DNA reads TGCAGTGCTAGAGGGTCCGGCTACCGAAACAATGAGCAGTTCTTC. It translates to CSARGSGYRNNEQFF.

This clonotype turned up a few times. The chain has TRBV20-1 and TRBJ2-1; the match to TRBD2 covers 9 bases. Germline loops: CDR1 DFQATT, CDR2 SNEGSKA (reference sequence). The CDR3 totals 15 residues. The V gene end was trimmed by 6 bases and the J gene end by 10 bases; junction bases not matched to a gene: 16. The CDR3 coding sequence is TGCAGTGCCTCGTCCCCAGCGGGGGGATCACGGGAGCAGTTCTTC. Its protein is CSASSPAGGSREQFF.

This chain connects TRBV12-3 or TRBV12-4 to TRBJ2-7; 9 nucleotides match TRBD2. This CDR3 has 15 residues. The J segment lost 10 bases and the V segment lost 6 bases, leaving 16 bases of the junction unmatched. CDR3 bases: TGTGCCAGCAGAACCTCCTCCGGGACTAGCAATCCCCAGTACTTC. Translated, it gives CASRTSSGTSNPQYF.